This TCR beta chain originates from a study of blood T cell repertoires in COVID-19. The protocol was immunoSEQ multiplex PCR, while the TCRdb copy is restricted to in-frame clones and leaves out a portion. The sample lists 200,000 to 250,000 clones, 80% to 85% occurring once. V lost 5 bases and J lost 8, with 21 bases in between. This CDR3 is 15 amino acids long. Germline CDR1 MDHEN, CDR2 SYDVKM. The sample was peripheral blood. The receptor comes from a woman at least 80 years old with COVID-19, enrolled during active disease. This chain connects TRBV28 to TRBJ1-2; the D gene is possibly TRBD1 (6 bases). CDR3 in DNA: TGTGCCAGCAGTCCCCCCGGGGTTGGGGGCTACGGCTACACCTTC. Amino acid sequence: CASSPPGVGGYGYTF.